The rows below give T cell receptor beta chains drawn from one sample of a study of T-cell reconstitution after alpha-beta-depleted transplantation in children. MiXCR, applied by TCRdb to the PCR reads, yields one record per CDR3 protein. The table includes approximately 1,000,000 distinct CDR3 sequences, about 30% detected once. The sample consisted of PBMCs, mostly from graft donor cells, taken 360 days after TCRalphabeta/CD19-depleted stem cell transplant. These receptors all stem from a boy under two years old who had a stem cell transplant for SCID, so the T cells may come from the graft donor. CDR3s include the opening cysteine and the closing phenylalanine or tryptophan.

TRBV5-1	TRBJ1-2	CASSFLGTDKRYGYTF
TRBV27	TRBJ2-3	CASSLSRSTDTQYF
TRBV28	TRBJ2-1	CASSPIQSSYNEQFF
TRBV5-1	TRBJ2-5	CASSHPRGKETQYF
TRBV13	TRBJ2-7	CASSLVPAGGVLFYEQYF
TRBV30	TRBJ2-1	CAWSVGWLAYNEQFF
TRBV27	TRBJ1-2	CASSLRGRPYGYTF
TRBV4-3	TRBJ2-1	CASSQDWAWTAFYNEQFF
TRBV29-1	TRBJ2-3	CSVEGGWTDTQYF
TRBV20-1	TRBJ2-2	CSALNRGPGELFF
TRBV3-1	TRBJ2-5	CASSQDRGVGETQYF
TRBV12-3/TRBV12-4	TRBJ2-3	CASSPNAGGSTDTQYF
TRBV28	TRBJ2-7	CATSEGLRDEQYF
TRBV29-1	TRBJ1-1	CSVEGGAMNTEAFF
TRBV30	TRBJ2-1	CAWLPQYRASNEQFF
TRBV6-2/TRBV6-3	TRBJ2-1	CASSGTSGGRSEQFF
TRBV2	TRBJ2-5	CASRRGTATGTQYF
TRBV5-5	TRBJ2-2	CASSFYPGGTDGELFF
TRBV28	TRBJ2-7	CASSLEPDREQYF
TRBV5-1	TRBJ2-3	CASRTERMDTQYF
TRBV20-1	TRBJ2-3	CSARQRLGRDTQYF
TRBV12-3/TRBV12-4	TRBJ2-2	CASRGTGPFKSTGELFF
TRBV7-6	TRBJ2-3	CASSLGPTGLTQYF
TRBV7-3	TRBJ2-3	CASSSPFPDTQYF
TRBV5-6	TRBJ2-2	CASSLPLAGDSAGELFF
TRBV20-1	TRBJ1-6	CSARVLGSSYNSPLHF
TRBV6-5	TRBJ2-3	CASSYSRSPSGDTQYF